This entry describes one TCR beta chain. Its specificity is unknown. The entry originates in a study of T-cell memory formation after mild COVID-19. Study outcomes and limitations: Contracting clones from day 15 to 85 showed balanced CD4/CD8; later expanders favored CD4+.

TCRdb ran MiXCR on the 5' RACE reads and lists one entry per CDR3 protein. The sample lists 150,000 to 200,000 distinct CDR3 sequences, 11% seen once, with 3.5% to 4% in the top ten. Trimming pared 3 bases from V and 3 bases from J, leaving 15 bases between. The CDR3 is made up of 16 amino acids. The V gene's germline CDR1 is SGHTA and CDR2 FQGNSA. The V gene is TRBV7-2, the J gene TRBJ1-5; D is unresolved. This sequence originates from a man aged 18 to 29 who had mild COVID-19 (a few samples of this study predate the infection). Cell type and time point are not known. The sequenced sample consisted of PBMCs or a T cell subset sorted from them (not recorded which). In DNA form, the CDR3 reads TGTGCCAGCAGCTTCCCCCGGGCCTCCTTCAATCAGCCCCAGCATTTT. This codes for CASSFPRASFNQPQHF. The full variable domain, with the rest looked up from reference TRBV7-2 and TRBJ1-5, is GAGVSQSPSNKVTEKGKDVELRCDPISGHTALYWYRQSLGQGLEFLIYFQGNSAPDKSGLPSDRFSAERTGGSVSTLTIQRTQQEDSAVYLCASSFPRASFNQPQHFGDGTRLSIL.